Detailed here is one T cell receptor (beta chain). The sample is drawn from a study of blood T cell repertoires in COVID-19. The CDR3 has 15 amino acids. Germline CDR1 is LGHDT and CDR2 is YNNKEL (reference sequence). The germline V and J ends were trimmed by 2 bases and 1 base, with 11 bases remaining between them. Produced via immunoSEQ multiplex PCR; TCRdb's table is partial and in-frame only. The top ten hold less than 3% of the sample, which has some 48,000 clones, 80% to 90% seen once. Material for sequencing was peripheral blood. The sequence came from a woman aged 80 or older with acute or convalescent COVID-19. This chain joins TRBV3-1 (or the pseudogene TRBV3-2) and TRBJ1-1, with D hard to call. This CDR3 reads CASSQTSGPNTEAFF. The CDR3, as DNA: TGTGCCAGCAGCCAAACCTCCGGTCCGAACACTGAAGCTTTCTTT.